This TCR beta chain was identified during a study of blood T cell repertoires in COVID-19. In the study overall: PBMCs, B-cell-depleted T cells, or T cells were the source of the cDNA or gDNA that made up the material.

TCRdb's table, derived via immunoSEQ multiplex PCR, lists solely in-frame clones and lacks some. This table has hundreds of thousands of clones, over 75% appearing once. The study recruited people aged about 18 to 89 years across about two dozen US areas. Participant-given clinical history determined each cohort assignment. From germline, CDR1 is MGHRA and CDR2 YSYEKL. CDR3 length: 17 amino acids. V shed 1 base and J 4 bases; nucleotides not matched to a gene: 9. The receptor was derived from a woman between 18 and 29 years old who had been exposed to COVID-19. Material: PBMCs or T cells enriched from blood (not recorded which). The chain combines TRBV4-1 with TRBJ1-3; 8 bases agree with TRBD1. The CDR3: CASSQVLNRGKGNTIYF. In nucleotides, the CDR3 is TGCGCCAGCAGCCAAGTCCTTAACAGGGGGAAGGGAAACACCATATATTTT.